These T cell receptor beta chains were read from a single sample in a study of blood T cell repertoires in COVID-19. Clones were read by immunoSEQ multiplex PCR, and TCRdb kept only the in-frame ones, dropping some. The table includes 80,000 to 90,000 clones, roughly 87% detected once. The sequenced sample was peripheral blood. The source is a man between 60 and 70 years old with acute or convalescent COVID-19. CDR3s include the opening cysteine and the closing phenylalanine or tryptophan. A D gene is named only where the DNA matches it firmly. Size is omitted from some rows. Given values are once, few, many or a class for expanded clones.

clone_size,j_call,d_call,v_call,cdr3_aa,cdr3_nt
.,TRBJ1-3,.,TRBV21-1,CASSKWTKRCRGPGNTIYF,TGTGCCAGCAGCAAATGGACCAAGCGGTGCAGAGGGCCTGGAAACACCATATATTTT
.,TRBJ2-5,TRBD1,TRBV3-1/TRBV3-2,CASSPDRQKTQYF,TGTGCCAGCAGCCCGGACAGGCAAAAGACCCAGTACTTC
.,TRBJ1-1,TRBD1,TRBV6-5,CASRPGTGFSTEAFF,TGTGCCAGCAGGCCCGGGACAGGGTTCTCCACTGAAGCTTTCTTT
few,TRBJ2-3,.,TRBV6-5,CASTARGLTDTQYF,TGTGCCAGCACCGCCAGGGGCCTCACAGATACGCAGTATTTT
.,TRBJ2-2,TRBD2,TRBV6-6,CASSHLGLVGLAGELFF,TGTGCCAGCAGTCACCTCGGACTAGTAGGGCTGGCCGGGGAGCTGTTTTTT
.,TRBJ1-4,.,TRBV7-8,CASSLSNSNEKLFF,TGTGCCAGCAGCTTATCAAACTCTAATGAAAAACTGTTTTTT
.,TRBJ1-1,TRBD1,TRBV6-6,CASSSEGQVNTEAFF,TGTGCCAGCAGCTCCGAGGGACAGGTGAACACTGAAGCTTTCTTT
.,TRBJ1-2,.,TRBV5-6,CASSKPTGDYGYTF,TGTGCCAGCAGCAAGCCGACGGGAGACTATGGCTACACCTTC
few,TRBJ1-6,.,TRBV6-5,CASAPTPGFSPLHF,TGTGCCAGCGCCCCTACTCCGGGGTTTTCACCCCTCCACTTT
.,TRBJ1-5,TRBD1,TRBV6-6,CASSPDRVSNQPQHF,TGTGCCAGCAGTCCTGACAGGGTTAGCAATCAGCCCCAGCATTTT
.,TRBJ1-2,TRBD1,TRBV25-1,CASSEYGDSGYTF,TGTGCCAGCAGTGAATATGGGGACAGCGGCTACACCTTC
.,TRBJ2-4,.,TRBV6-1,CASSEAIAKNIQYF,TGTGCCAGCAGTGAAGCTATAGCCAAAAACATTCAGTACTTC
.,TRBJ1-6,.,TRBV3-1/TRBV3-2,CASSPRAPGRSPLHF,TGTGCCAGCAGCCCCCGGGCCCCAGGGCGTTCACCCCTCCACTTT
.,TRBJ2-5,TRBD2,TRBV2,CASSEGLASGALVGETQYF,TGTGCCAGCAGTGAAGGGTTGGCTAGCGGGGCTCTCGTGGGAGAGACCCAGTACTTC
.,TRBJ1-2,TRBD1,TRBV5-1,CASSPGTAYGYTF,TGCGCCAGCAGCCCCGGGACAGCCTATGGCTACACCTTC
.,TRBJ1-2,TRBD1,TRBV6-5,CASSYGQGHNYGYTF,TGTGCCAGCAGTTACGGACAGGGCCATAACTATGGCTACACCTTC
.,TRBJ2-1,.,TRBV9,CASSVTEYNEQFF,TGTGCCAGCAGCGTCACAGAGTACAATGAGCAGTTCTTC
.,TRBJ1-6,.,TRBV2,CASSESSRGSPLHF,TGTGCCAGCAGCGAATCCTCCCGGGGTTCACCCCTCCACTTT
.,TRBJ1-1,.,TRBV12-5,CASEQENTEAFF,TGTGCTAGTGAGCAGGAGAACACTGAAGCTTTCTTT
.,TRBJ2-7,TRBD1,TRBV27,CASSFMTGKTYEQYF,TGTGCCAGCAGTTTCATGACAGGGAAAACCTACGAGCAGTACTTC
.,TRBJ2-1,.,TRBV28,CASSLFNNEQFF,TGTGCCAGCAGTTTGTTTAACAATGAGCAGTTCTTC
.,TRBJ2-7,.,TRBV13,CASSFRGGPYEQYF,TGTGCCAGCAGCTTTAGGGGGGGGCCCTACGAGCAGTACTTC
.,TRBJ1-1,TRBD1,TRBV7-9,CASSPGGTGEVRTEAFF,TGTGCCAGCAGCCCCGGTGGGACAGGGGAAGTTCGGACTGAAGCTTTCTTT
.,TRBJ2-7,TRBD2,TRBV30,CAWSVLPTGGGLSSYEQYF,TGTGCCTGGAGTGTACTCCCCACGGGCGGGGGGCTTAGCTCCTACGAGCAGTACTTC
.,TRBJ1-1,.,TRBV6-2/TRBV6-3,CASSSSRWVGGFTEAFF,TGTGCCAGCAGTTCCTCGAGGTGGGTAGGGGGATTCACTGAAGCTTTCTTT
.,TRBJ1-5,TRBD1,TRBV19,CASKGDRGPGGGNQPQHF,TGTGCCAGTAAAGGGGACAGGGGCCCCGGGGGAGGCAATCAGCCCCAGCATTTT
.,TRBJ1-6,TRBD1,TRBV19,CASSNSGGLALHF,TGTGCCAGTAGTAACTCAGGGGGCCTCGCCCTCCACTTT
.,TRBJ1-3,.,TRBV19,CASSLRGSGNTIYF,TGTGCCAGTAGTCTCAGGGGCTCTGGAAACACCATATATTTT
.,TRBJ1-5,TRBD1,TRBV15,CATRGRGEGNQPQHF,TGTGCCACCAGAGGCAGGGGGGAAGGCAATCAGCCCCAGCATTTT
few,TRBJ2-1,TRBD1,TRBV29-1,CSVPGQGARGEFF,TGCAGCGTCCCGGGACAGGGGGCCCGGGGGGAGTTCTTC
.,TRBJ1-1,.,TRBV10-3,CAITLGGEGTGTEAFF,TGTGCCATCACGTTGGGCGGGGAAGGGACGGGCACTGAAGCTTTCTTT
once,TRBJ1-1,.,TRBV5-1,CASSPLSRGGGTEAFF,TGCGCCAGCAGCCCCTTAAGCCGGGGGGGAGGCACTGAAGCTTTCTTT
.,TRBJ1-5,.,TRBV5-6,CASSFPNQPQHF,TGTGCCAGCAGTTTTCCTAATCAGCCCCAGCATTTT
.,TRBJ1-2,TRBD1,TRBV27,CASRRRLGGQMYGYTF,TGTGCCAGCAGACGCCGGCTGGGGGGACAGATGTATGGCTACACCTTC
.,TRBJ1-5,TRBD1,TRBV7-2,CASSYGQAGNQPQHF,TGTGCCAGCAGCTACGGACAGGCGGGCAATCAGCCCCAGCATTTT
.,TRBJ1-2,.,TRBV5-8,CASSLAAVRGGYTF,TGTGCCAGCAGCTTGGCGGCGGTAAGAGGAGGCTACACCTTC
.,TRBJ1-1,TRBD1,TRBV7-9,CASSEGQGRKAFF,TGTGCCAGCAGCGAAGGACAGGGCCGGAAAGCTTTCTTT
.,TRBJ2-5,TRBD2,TRBV15,CATGLAGGMQTQYF,TGTGCCACCGGACTAGCGGGGGGGATGCAGACCCAGTACTTC
.,TRBJ2-1,.,TRBV7-2,CASSLEVGGEFF,TGTGCCAGCAGCTTAGAGGTAGGGGGTGAGTTCTTC
.,TRBJ1-2,.,TRBV7-9,CASSPRRASNYGYTF,TGTGCCAGCAGCCCCCGGAGAGCGAGTAACTATGGCTACACCTTC
.,TRBJ2-5,TRBD1,TRBV25-1,CASSEVGTGVGKTQYF,TGTGCCAGCAGTGAAGTGGGGACAGGGGTAGGAAAGACCCAGTACTTC